The T cell receptor (beta chain) under discussion was sequenced for a study of blood T cell repertoires in COVID-19. Data came from immunoSEQ multiplex PCR; TCRdb stores just in-frame clones and leaves some out. The sample has just under 150,000 clones; over 80% are singletons. This clonotype originated in a woman aged 45-65 years with acute or convalescent COVID-19. The sequenced sample was peripheral blood.

The CDR3 loop is CASSEGQGATVEAFF. The CDR3 region has the DNA TGTGCCAGCAGTGAGGGGCAGGGGGCGACGGTTGAAGCTTTCTTT. The J gene is TRBJ1-1, the V gene TRBV6-1, with 8 bases that match TRBD1. The ends lost 3 bases at V and 7 bases at J; junction bases unmatched: 10. The CDR3 covers 15 residues. Germline CDR1 reads MNHNS; CDR2 reads SASEGT.